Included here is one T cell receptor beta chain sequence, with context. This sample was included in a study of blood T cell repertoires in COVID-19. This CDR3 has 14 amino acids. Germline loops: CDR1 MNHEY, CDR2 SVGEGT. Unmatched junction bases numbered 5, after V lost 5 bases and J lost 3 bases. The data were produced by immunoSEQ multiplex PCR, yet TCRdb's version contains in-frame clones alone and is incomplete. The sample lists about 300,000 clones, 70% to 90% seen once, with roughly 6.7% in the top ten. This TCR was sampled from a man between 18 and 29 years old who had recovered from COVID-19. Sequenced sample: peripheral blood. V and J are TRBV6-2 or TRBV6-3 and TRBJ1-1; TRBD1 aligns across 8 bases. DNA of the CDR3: TGTGCCAGCAGTCGACAGGGGTGGGACACTGAAGCTTTCTTT. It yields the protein CASSRQGWDTEAFF.